The clone carrying this TCR beta chain was seen a few times. No antigen is known for it. Using immunoSEQ multiplex PCR, the repertoire was profiled, and TCRdb retains in-frame clones only, with some absent. In the table there are over 10,000 clones, around 90% of which are singletons. This sample is part of a study of T cell clonotyping in hematopoietic cell transplantation. Findings and caveats of the study: After transplant, recipient diversity fell while pathologically expanded clonotypes grew through day 180. At the given depth, recipient repertoires were over 95% de novo clonotypes. Broader posttransplant TCR repertoire diversity was predicted by graft donor and pretransplant recipient Inverse Simpson Index values. Cells were unsorted, so CD4 and CD8 contributions were not separated.

Sequencing input: peripheral blood mononuclear cells. The TCR sequence derives from a man under 40 in good health. Some clones in this sample may be carry-over from other donors' samples.

The CDR3 DNA sequence: TGTGCCAGCAGCCAAGGACAGGGGAGAACCTACGAGCAGTACTTC. Protein sequence: CASSQGQGRTYEQYF. The chain couples TRBV4-2 to TRBJ2-7; 8 bases line up with TRBD1. V shed 1 base and J 2 bases; nucleotides not matched to a gene: 4. In germline, CDR1 is LGHNA, CDR2 YNFKEQ. This CDR3 is 15 amino acids long.